Shown below are 21 T cell receptor beta chains from a single sample sequenced in a study of cytomegalovirus exposure and HLA in healthy donors (TCRdb year 2017). The library relied on the immunoSEQ multiplex PCR assay. A mixture of 60 forward primers for TCR Vbeta segments and 13 reverse primers for TCR Jbeta segments was used in the multiplex PCR. TCRdb took this table from immuneACCESS and kept in-frame rearrangements with V and J called. Such tables lack part of the clones; where checked against another copy, unresolved V genes explain under half of the gap, and the rest is unexplained. A total of fewer than 200,000 clones appear in this sample, 83% of them only once. The ten largest make up 1.5% to 2% of the sample. The sequencing input was PBMCs. These receptor sequences come from a middle-aged man in good health and CMV-seropositive.

The chain couples TRBV6-5 to TRBJ2-7, with D unresolved. This CDR3 has 11 residues. With 4 bases removed from V and 2 bases from J, the gap between germline ends came to 3 bases. The germline V gene encodes CDR1 MNHEY and CDR2 SVGAGI. The CDR3 DNA reads TGTGCCAGCAGTTTCGCCTACGAGCAGTACTTC. This sequence encodes CASSFAYEQYF.

The chain links TRBV19 to TRBJ2-5; maybe TRBD2 (7 bases). The length of the CDR3 is 16 residues. Germline V gene sequence: CDR1 LNHDA, CDR2 SQIVND (reference sequence). V lost 3 bases and J 4 bases, leaving 18 bases between the germline ends. The CDR3 spells CASSMGGAGVRETQYF. The DNA of the CDR3 is TGTGCCAGTAGTATGGGGGGGGCGGGCGTACGAGAGACCCAGTACTTC.

The genes are TRBV5-8 and TRBJ1-2; D is unclear. V lost 8 bases and J 1 base, leaving 3 bases between the germline ends. Looked up from germline, CDR1 is SGHTS and CDR2 is YDEGEE. The CDR3 totals 10 residues. CDR3 coding DNA: TGTGCCAGTTATAACTATGGCTACACCTTC. Its protein product is CASYNYGYTF.

The rearrangement uses TRBV5-6 and TRBJ2-1; D remains ambiguous. Per germline, CDR1 SGHDT and CDR2 YYEEEE. CDR3 size: 12 residues. Trimming shortened V by 1 base and J by 5 bases, and 4 bases separated the two germline ends. Here the CDR3 DNA reads TGTGCCAGCAGCTTGCTCGACAATGAGCAGTTCTTC. This encodes CASSLLDNEQFF.

This clone was detected only a few times. The J gene is TRBJ1-5, the V gene TRBV2; D is ambiguous. In germline, CDR1 is SNHLY, CDR2 FYNNEI. This CDR3 is 13 amino acids long. Trimming took off 7 bases at V and 5 bases at J, with 12 bases between the two ends. The CDR3 DNA sequence: TGTGCCAGCATGACGGACGGGGATCAGCCCCAGCATTTT. The encoded protein is CASMTDGDQPQHF.

The chain recombines TRBV4-2 with TRBJ2-1; a weak D match, TRBD2 (6 bases). The V gene's germline CDR1 is LGHNA and CDR2 YNFKEQ. V was cut by 3 bases and J by 7 bases, with 16 bases left in between. This CDR3 spans 15 amino acids. As DNA, the CDR3 is TGTGCCAGCAGCCAGAGGGTAGCGGTGGGGAATGAGCAGTTCTTC. Encoded protein: CASSQRVAVGNEQFF.

This chain connects TRBV5-1 to TRBJ1-1; possible D gene TRBD1, 6 bases. Trimming stripped 4 bases from V and 1 base from J, with 17 bases between. Germline CDR1 is SGHRS and CDR2 is YFSETQ. This CDR3 region has 16 residues. The chain's CDR3 is CASSRGGLAENTEAFF. DNA for the CDR3: TGCGCCAGCAGCCGGGGGGGCCTAGCAGAGAACACTGAAGCTTTCTTT.

This clone has more than one count but fewer than ten. The chain combines TRBV5-4 with TRBJ1-1; 8 bases fit TRBD1. V was pared by 0 bases and J by 4 bases, with 8 bases of the junction left unmatched. Germline V gene data show CDR1 as SGHNT and CDR2 as YYREEE (reference sequence). The CDR3 is 16 residues long. CDR3 loop: CASSLGGAGGITEAFF. CDR3 sequence (DNA): TGTGCCAGCAGCTTGGGTGGGGCAGGGGGCATCACTGAAGCTTTCTTT.

V is TRBV27 and J is TRBJ2-1; the D gene is possibly TRBD1 (6 bases). The V end was cut by 6 bases, the J end by 5 bases, with 14 bases between. The CDR3 spans 14 residues. The V gene's germline CDR1 is MNHEY and CDR2 SMNVEV (reference sequence). CDR3 sequence: CASRLQGGDNEQFF. The CDR3 DNA reads TGTGCCAGCAGACTACAGGGTGGCGACAATGAGCAGTTCTTC.

The V and J genes are TRBV5-6 and TRBJ2-3, with D tentatively TRBD1 (5 bases). The V end was cut by 3 bases, the J end by 11 bases, with 10 bases between. This CDR3 comprises 11 residues. Looked up from germline, CDR1 is SGHDT and CDR2 is YYEEEE. The CDR3 DNA is TGTGCCAGCAGCTCGGACATTCGGCAGTATTTT. Translated: CASSSDIRQYF. The full variable domain, completed using reference TRBV5-6 and TRBJ2-3, is DAGVTQSPTHLIKTRGQQVTLRCSPKSGHDTVSWYQQALGQGPQFIFQYYEEEERQRGNFPDRFSGHQFPNYSSELNVNALLLGDSALYLCASSSDIRQYFGPGTRLTVL.

V and J are TRBV30 and TRBJ1-1; 7 nucleotides match TRBD1. With V trimmed by 2 bases and J by 10 bases, 4 bases remained unmatched. The germline V gene has CDR1 GTSNPN and CDR2 SVGIG (reference sequence). The CDR3 spans 11 residues. The CDR3 DNA is TGTGCCTGGAGTCTCACAGGGGCAGCTTTCTTT. Translating it yields CAWSLTGAAFF.

The V gene is TRBV15, the J gene TRBJ2-5, with 8 positions matching TRBD2. The J segment lost 1 base and the V segment lost 0 bases, leaving 7 bases of the junction unmatched. This CDR3 spans 17 amino acids. Germline-derived CDR1 and CDR2 are LNHNV and YYDKDF (reference sequence). CDR3 nucleotides: TGTGCCACCAGCAGAGATCGGGGACTAGGAACCCAAGAGACCCAGTACTTC. Its protein is CATSRDRGLGTQETQYF.

The chain couples TRBV6-5 to TRBJ2-7, with TRBD2 identical over 12 bases. V gave up 6 bases and J gave up 5 bases; unmatched junction bases: 5. Germline V gene lookup returns CDR1 MNHEY and CDR2 SVGAGI. The CDR3 contains 14 residues. Here the CDR3 DNA reads TGTGCCAGCAGACTTGGACTAGCGGGAAACGAGCAGTACTTC. This gives the protein CASRLGLAGNEQYF.

This chain links TRBV20-1 with TRBJ1-1; tentative D call: TRBD1 (6 bases). The V gene's germline CDR1 is DFQATT and CDR2 SNEGSKA (reference sequence). There are 11 residues in the CDR3. For the CDR3, the DNA is TGCCGCGGGGGCAGGAACACTGAAGCTTTCTTT. Translation gives CRGGRNTEAFF.

V gene TRBV2 combines with J gene TRBJ1-2, with a possible D match to TRBD1 (6 bases). The CDR3 sequence is 13 residues long. Between the trimmed V and J ends, which lost 2 bases and 4 bases, there was a span of 8 bases. Germline V CDR1 and CDR2: SNHLY, FYNNEI. CDR3 DNA sequence: TGTGCCAGCAGTGAAAGGGGGACCTATGGCTACACCTTC. Its protein is CASSERGTYGYTF.

CDR3 amino acids: CASSFGPAREAFF. Here the CDR3 DNA reads TGTGCCAGCAGTTTTGGGCCAGCCAGAGAAGCTTTCTTT. This chain uses TRBV7-3 with TRBJ1-1; D ambiguous. V lost 6 bases and J lost 8, with 16 bases in between. Germline values: CDR1 SGHTA, CDR2 FQGTGA. The CDR3 loop spans 13 amino acids.

The sample holds a few counts of this clone. V is TRBV5-1 and J is TRBJ2-2; D not certain. The CDR3 spans 14 residues. The germline V gene encodes CDR1 SGHRS and CDR2 YFSETQ. The V and J ends lost 4 bases and 4 bases respectively, with 11 bases between them. DNA of the CDR3: TGCGCCAGCAGCGTGGGGTCGGGCACCGGGGAGCTGTTTTTT. Translating it yields CASSVGSGTGELFF.

In its sample, this clone was seen a few times. This chain joins TRBV18 and TRBJ2-7; D unresolved. CDR3 length: 13 amino acids. V lost 3 bases to trimming and J lost 5 bases, with 11 bases between them. Per the germline V gene, CDR1 is KGHSH and CDR2 is LQKENI. The CDR3 sequence: CASSPPGYHEQYF. DNA for the CDR3: TGTGCCAGCTCACCGCCGGGTTACCACGAGCAGTACTTC. Combining the CDR3 with reference TRBV18 and TRBJ2-7 gives the whole variable domain NAGVMQNPRHLVRRRGQEARLRCSPMKGHSHVYWYRQLPEEGLKFMVYLQKENIIDESGMPKERFSAEFPKEGPSILRIQQVVRGDSAAYFCASSPPGYHEQYFGPGTRLTVT.

The chain links TRBV5-4 to TRBJ1-5; 7 bases match TRBD1. The CDR3 is 14 amino acids. In germline, CDR1 is SGHNT, CDR2 YYREEE (reference sequence). V gave up 3 bases and J gave up 6 bases; unmatched junction bases: 6. The CDR3 sequence: CASSYEGAIQPQHF. In DNA form, the CDR3 reads TGTGCCAGCAGCTATGAGGGGGCGATTCAGCCCCAGCATTTT.

The chain links TRBV4-2 to TRBJ2-2; 7 nucleotides agree with TRBD2. V lost 3 bases and J lost 3; bases outside the gene matches: 10. This CDR3 spans 17 amino acids. From germline, CDR1 is LGHNA and CDR2 YNFKEQ. In nucleotides, the CDR3 is TGTGCCAGCAGCCACCCACCGGGCGGGAGTTACACCGGGGAGCTGTTTTTT. It specifies CASSHPPGGSYTGELFF.

The rearrangement links TRBV27 to TRBJ1-5; D is ambiguous. Germline values: CDR1 MNHEY, CDR2 SMNVEV (reference sequence). There are 15 residues in the CDR3. V lost 6 bases and J lost 5, with 17 bases in between. CDR3 sequence: CASSRTLRLDQPQHF. In DNA, the CDR3 is TGTGCCAGCAGCCGGACTTTAAGGTTAGATCAGCCCCAGCATTTT.